This TCR beta chain was identified in a study of control samples from healthy donors and cancer patients. V dropped 3 bases and J dropped 0 bases, with 9 bases sitting between them. The CDR3 has 15 amino acids. CDR1 and CDR2 (germline): KGHSH, LQKENI. The data were produced by immunoSEQ multiplex PCR, yet TCRdb's version contains in-frame clones alone and is incomplete. The top ten clones hold approximately 3.8% of a sample with over 50,000 clones, approximately 88% of them seen once. Sample: blood. The sequence derives from a man aged 45-65 years in good health. The J gene is TRBJ1-5, the V gene TRBV18; D is uncertain. The CDR3 loop reads CASSPLGDSNQPQHF. CDR3 coding DNA: TGTGCCAGCTCACCCTTGGGAGATAGCAATCAGCCCCAGCATTTT. Supplemented by reference TRBV18 and TRBJ1-5, the full variable domain reads NAGVMQNPRHLVRRRGQEARLRCSPMKGHSHVYWYRQLPEEGLKFMVYLQKENIIDESGMPKERFSAEFPKEGPSILRIQQVVRGDSAAYFCASSPLGDSNQPQHFGDGTRLSIL.